This TCR beta chain was captured in a study of T cells in Graves' hyperthyroidism and ophthalmopathy. Comments on this clonotype: Its antigen is unidentified.

Template material for amplifying TCR beta CDR3 regions consisted of RNA transcripts. RT-PCR in the first round (using the HTBI primer set) targeted the TCR CDR3. A single record per CDR3 protein comes from TCRdb applying MiXCR to the multiplex PCR reads. The repertoire holds approximately 640,000 distinct CDR3 sequences, nearly 45% seen once, with more than 7% in the top ten. Study-wide results and caveats: Researchers found most expanded thyroid clonotypes above 0.001 in blood as well.

This TCR was recovered from an adult man with Graves' disease, either hyperthyroidism or ophthalmopathy (not recorded which). The sample was peripheral blood or thyroid tissue (not recorded which).

The CDR3 DNA is TGTGCCAGCAGCTTAGTCGGGACAGGGAAATCCTATGGCTACACCTTC. Its translation is CASSLVGTGKSYGYTF. J is TRBJ1-2 and V is TRBV2, with 9 bases fitting TRBD1. There are 16 residues in the CDR3. Trimming took 6 bases from V and 4 from J; bases not matched to a gene: 12. Germline CDR1 is SNHLY and CDR2 is FYNNEI.